This T cell receptor beta chain was documented in a study of cytomegalovirus exposure and HLA in healthy donors. The study's findings and limits: Later work found most CMV-associated TCR beta chains apparently HLA-restricted. Analyzed later, association rates of TCRs varied across HLA loci, with DRB1 most and HLA-C fewest.

About this clone: No antigen is known for it.

The primer mix had 60 Vbeta and 13 Jbeta primers. Method: immunoSEQ multiplex PCR; TCRdb's copy keeps in-frame clones and lacks some. The sample records 150,000 or so clones, over 75% being singletons. Germline V gives CDR1 GTSNPN, CDR2 SVGIG (reference sequence). This CDR3 is built from 13 residues. V shed 5 bases and J shed 4 bases, with 13 bases lying between them. Sequences were obtained from PBMCs. The receptor comes from a woman aged 25 to 45 in good health and CMV-seronegative. The chain uses TRBV30 and TRBJ2-3; possible D gene TRBD1, 5 bases. The CDR3 is CAWGPGISDTQYF. CDR3 nucleotide sequence: TGTGCCTGGGGCCCAGGGATCTCAGATACGCAGTATTTT.